Listed here is a single T cell receptor (beta chain). Its antigen is unidentified. The CDR3 is made up of 14 amino acids. CDR1 is SNHLY and CDR2 is FYNNEI in the germline V gene. J was trimmed by 4 bases and V by 5 bases; bases with no gene match: 4. Some clones are missing from TCRdb's copy, which holds only in-frame ones; the method was immunoSEQ multiplex PCR. Among 30,000 to 40,000 clones listed, around nine tenths were seen once. The data belong to a study of regulatory and conventional T cells in RAG deficiency. General study results and limits: Sorted Omenn CD25-high CD127-low cells may not be bona fide Tregs. Shorter CDR3s in all patient subsets; >85% Treg-Tconv overlap in Omenn. Shannon entropy was markedly lower and Simpson indices higher in RAG-deficient patients than control T-cell subsets.

The same specimen was also included in a second study, on regulatory T cells. Turning to that study: The primer mix had 52 TRBV and 13 TRBJ primers. In patients, unique TRB V-J pairs were restricted and V/J usage skewed, especially in Tregs.

The V and J genes are TRBV2 and TRBJ1-2; 10 nucleotides line up with TRBD1. The origin of this receptor is a human donor in good health. Sample: CD8+ T cells sorted from blood. DNA for the CDR3: TGTGCCAGCAGTTCCGGGACAGGGGTCTATGGCTACACCTTC. Translation gives CASSSGTGVYGYTF.